This T cell receptor beta chain was recorded in a study of blood T cells in healthy people across ages. Primers used in a second PCR of about 6 to 12 cycles were a sample-barcoded 5' primer and a J-beta primer mix. TCRdb recomputed calls from the 5' RACE reads with MiXCR, one row per CDR3 protein. The repertoire includes around 790,000 distinct CDR3 sequences, under 45% of them detected once, and around 18% sits in the top ten. CDR1 and CDR2 (germline): SGHRS, YFSETQ. The CDR3 contains 15 residues. General study findings and limits: Significant beta diversity loss was already apparent by age approximately 38, declining roughly linearly.

On this clonotype itself: Its specificity is unknown. A much bigger clone sits one base away, suggesting this may be a read error.

Sequenced: blood. The source is a man between 60 and 75 years old in good health. V and J are TRBV5-1 and TRBJ2-5; the D gene is possibly TRBD2 (6 bases). The CDR3 here is CASNLAGNLQETQYF. The CDR3 nucleotides are TGCGCCAGCAACTTGGCGGGAAACCTCCAGGAGACCCAGTACTTC. The complete variable domain, with remaining parts taken from reference TRBV5-1 and TRBJ2-5, reads KAGVTQTPRYLIKTRGQQVTLSCSPISGHRSVSWYQQTPGQGLQFLFEYFSETQRNKGNFPGRFSGRQFSNSRSEMNVSTLELGDSALYLCASNLAGNLQETQYFGPGTRLLVL.